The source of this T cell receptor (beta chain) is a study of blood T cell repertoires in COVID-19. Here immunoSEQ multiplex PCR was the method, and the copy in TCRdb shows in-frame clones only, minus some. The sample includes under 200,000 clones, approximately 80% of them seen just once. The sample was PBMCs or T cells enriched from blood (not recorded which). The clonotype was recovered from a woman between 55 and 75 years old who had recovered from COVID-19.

DNA of the CDR3: TGTGCCAGCGGACTAAACAGGGGGCGGGGTACCGGGGAGCTGTTTTTT. Translating gives CASGLNRGRGTGELFF. The chain is built from TRBV27 and TRBJ2-2; 9 positions agree with TRBD1. Trimming took 8 bases from V and 5 from J; bases not matched to a gene: 12. This CDR3 has 16 amino acids. Germline V CDR1 and CDR2: MNHEY, SMNVEV (reference sequence).